This T cell receptor beta chain was found in a study of shared clonotypes between healthy human individuals. Study information: The people who gave samples were a couple of women and a few men aged 18 to 49. General study points: Since donors were few, the genetic and exposure-history diversity represented was limited. Some clonotypes were shared by all four sorted-subset donors, while others were not shared. The non-shared ones had lower generation probabilities than the shared ones. Relative to memory subsets, naive subsets generally showed larger estimated richness.

TCRdb keeps only in-frame clones here, not all; method: immunoSEQ multiplex PCR. The sample gives about 680,000 clones, roughly 94% of which show up once; 24% is in the top ten. Worth noting for this clone: Its antigen is unidentified.

The CDR3 is made up of 16 amino acids. Germline CDR1 and CDR2: LNHDA and SQIVND (reference sequence). Trimming pared 0 bases from V and 4 bases from J, leaving 15 bases between. CD45RO-negative, CCR7-selected cells formed the naive CD8 fraction, which excluded terminally differentiated effector memory CD45RA+ cells. The TCR comes from a man aged 25 to 40 in good health. The chain links TRBV19 to TRBJ1-1, with D possibly TRBD1 on 5 matching bases. The specimen sequenced was naive CD8+ T cells sorted from blood. For the CDR3, the DNA is TGTGCCAGTAGTATAGATCACGGGGCGCTGGGCACTGAAGCTTTCTTT. Residues: CASSIDHGALGTEAFF.